This T cell receptor beta chain was sequenced during a study of T-cell reconstitution after alpha-beta-depleted transplantation in children. Using unique molecular identifiers, the investigators prepared the TCRbeta library. Using its own MiXCR run on the PCR reads, TCRdb lists one record per CDR3 protein. Among 300,000 to 350,000 distinct CDR3 sequences, 15% to 20% were seen once, and the ten largest hold about 41%. Per the germline V gene, CDR1 is LNHNV and CDR2 is YYDKDF (reference sequence). This CDR3 is 16 amino acids long. V dropped 8 bases and J dropped 8 bases, with 22 bases sitting between them. The table lists this clonotype with many counts.

This TCR was sampled from a male patient aged 2-15 years who had a stem cell transplant for acute lymphoblastic leukemia, so the T cells may come from the graft donor. The sample in question was PBMCs, mostly from graft donor cells, obtained 360 days after TCRalphabeta/CD19-depleted stem cell transplant. The rearrangement uses TRBV15 and TRBJ1-6; maybe TRBD1 (5 bases). The CDR3 coding sequence is TGTGCCACCTGCTCAGGGCTGGGCTGCGTTCATTCACCCCTCCACTTT. It translates to CATCSGLGCVHSPLHF. The whole variable domain, filled in from reference TRBV15 and TRBJ1-6, reads DAMVIQNPRYQVTQFGKPVTLSCSQTLNHNVMYWYQQKSSQAPKLLFHYYDKDFNNEADTPDNFQSRRPNTSFCFLDIRSPGLGDTAMYLCATCSGLGCVHSPLHFGNGTRLTVT.